The TCR beta chain under discussion was sequenced for a study of blood T cell repertoires in COVID-19. The table came from immunoSEQ multiplex PCR; TCRdb's copy has only in-frame clones and leaves some out. The sample consists of 150,000 or so clones, roughly four fifths of them appearing once. After removal of 6 bases from V and 5 bases from J, the junction contained 11 bases not matched to a gene. This CDR3 has 16 amino acids. The germline V gene encodes CDR1 WSHSY and CDR2 SAAADI. This TCR was sampled from a woman of 80 years or more with active or convalescent COVID-19. The chain links TRBV10-2 to TRBJ2-3; 10 bases are shared with TRBD2. Sequenced: peripheral blood. CDR3 in amino acids: CASSGALAGELDTQYF. CDR3 bases: TGCGCCAGCAGCGGAGCGCTAGCGGGGGAGCTAGATACGCAGTATTTT.